These 30 T cell receptor beta chains came from one sample sequenced in a study of CD8 T cells in ankylosing spondylitis. Findings of the study overall: There was a TCR beta motif, made of fewer than 10 highly homologous variants, that appeared characteristic of ankylosing spondylitis blood.

TCRdb redid the calling of the 5' RACE reads with MiXCR, one entry per CDR3 protein. The data show 750,000 to 850,000 distinct CDR3 sequences, around 11% seen once. These receptors have no identified antigens. The sequenced material came from blood, either unsorted or a sorted T cell fraction (not recorded which). The source of these receptors is a male donor with ankylosing spondylitis.

The chain carries TRBV20-1 and TRBJ1-2, with TRBD1 as a possible D gene (6 bases). Germline CDR1 DFQATT, CDR2 SNEGSKA (reference sequence). There are 13 residues in the CDR3. Trimming stripped 3 bases from V and 3 bases from J, with 11 bases between. The CDR3 is CSASPGADYGYTF. The CDR3 bases are TGCAGTGCTAGCCCGGGGGCAGACTATGGCTACACCTTC.

The chain recombines TRBV29-1 with TRBJ2-5; 12 nucleotides align to TRBD2. Germline-derived CDR1 and CDR2 are SQVTM and ANQGSEA. J lost 3 bases, V lost 5 bases, and 7 bases had no gene match. This CDR3 has 15 amino acids. The CDR3 DNA reads as TGCAGCGTTCTCGGACTAGCGGGAACCGAAGAGACCCAGTACTTC. Translation: CSVLGLAGTEETQYF.

The rearrangement joins TRBV6-1 to TRBJ2-4; perhaps D is TRBD1 or TRBD2 (7 bases each). The length of the CDR3 is 15 residues. Germline V gene lookup returns CDR1 MNHNS and CDR2 SASEGT. V dropped 5 bases and J dropped 6 bases, with 17 bases sitting between them. The CDR3 protein is CASSQGRGLANIQYF. CDR3 DNA: TGTGCCAGCAGTCAGGGGAGGGGGCTTGCAAACATTCAGTACTTC.

This clonotype was seen repeatedly, ten times or more. J is TRBJ1-1 and V is TRBV5-1, with TRBD1 matching 7 bases. The CDR3 spans 15 residues. The J segment lost 8 bases and the V segment lost 2 bases, leaving 12 bases of the junction unmatched. Germline V gene lookup returns CDR1 SGHRS and CDR2 YFSETQ. CDR3 coding DNA: TGCGCCAGCAGCTTCGGACAGGCTCACGTGACGGAAGCTTTCTTT. This sequence encodes CASSFGQAHVTEAFF.

This clonotype was observed at least ten times. The chain combines TRBV10-3 with TRBJ2-1; D tentatively fits TRBD1 or TRBD2 (6 bases each). V was clipped by 9 bases and J by 3 bases, with 12 bases between them. Germline lookup yields CDR1 ENHRY and CDR2 SYGVKD. There are 13 residues in the CDR3. CDR3 sequence reads: CAMRGDLYNEQFF. CDR3 nucleotides: TGTGCCATGAGGGGGGATCTCTACAATGAGCAGTTCTTC.

This clonotype was counted a few times. The V gene is TRBV5-1, the J gene TRBJ2-1; 7 nucleotides align to TRBD1. The CDR3 totals 13 residues. CDR1 is SGHRS and CDR2 is YFSETQ in the germline V gene. V was clipped by 4 bases and J by 13 bases; unmatched bases: 11. The CDR3 nucleotides read TGCGCCAGCAGCGGGGGACAGACACGCAGTCAGTTCTTC. Amino acid sequence: CASSGGQTRSQFF.

This clonotype was counted ten times or more. This chain connects TRBV28 to TRBJ2-7; D might be TRBD2 (6 bases). Trimming removed 4 bases at V and 1 base at J, with 14 bases between. The V gene's germline CDR1 is MDHEN and CDR2 SYDVKM. The CDR3 loop spans 15 amino acids. Written as DNA, the CDR3 is TGTGCCAGCAGTTCGAAGGGTAGCGGATCCTACGAGCAGTACTTC. It translates to CASSSKGSGSYEQYF. Together with reference TRBV28 and TRBJ2-7, the CDR3 gives the full variable domain: DVKVTQSSRYLVKRTGEKVFLECVQDMDHENMFWYRQDPGLGLRLIYFSYDVKMKEKGDIPEGYSVSREKKERFSLILESASTNQTSMYLCASSSKGSGSYEQYFGPGTRLTVT.

There are many counts of this clonotype. The chain carries TRBV29-1 and TRBJ1-4; D possibly corresponds to TRBD1 (5 bases). Trimming took off 6 bases at V and 10 bases at J, with 18 bases between the two ends. This CDR3 comprises 13 residues. Germline V gene data show CDR1 as SQVTM and CDR2 as ANQGSEA. The CDR3 nucleotides are TGCAGCGTCCTCAGGATGCGGGGCGGAAAACTGTTTTTT. The encoded protein is CSVLRMRGGKLFF.

This clonotype was detected only a few times. This chain joins TRBV20-1 and TRBJ1-2; 9 nucleotides align to TRBD1. With V trimmed by 3 bases and J by 4 bases, 9 bases remained unmatched. Germline loops: CDR1 DFQATT, CDR2 SNEGSKA (reference sequence). The CDR3 totals 15 residues. CDR3 in amino acids: CSASPRTGAGYGYTF. CDR3 nucleotides: TGCAGTGCTAGTCCCCGGACAGGGGCTGGCTATGGCTACACCTTC.

V is TRBV20-1 and J is TRBJ2-7; D is unclear. The germline CDR1 and CDR2 sequences are DFQATT and SNEGSKA (reference sequence). V was pared by 2 bases and J by 4 bases, with 12 bases between. The CDR3 runs 13 residues. DNA of the CDR3: TGCAGTGCTAGACCCGTCACTCAGTACGAGCAGTACTTC. It translates to CSARPVTQYEQYF.

This sequence joins TRBV5-1 and TRBJ2-4; the D gene is possibly TRBD2 (6 bases). V lost 0 bases and J lost 0, with 10 bases in between. The CDR3 sequence is 16 residues long. Germline loops: CDR1 SGHRS, CDR2 YFSETQ. The CDR3 is CASSLGGGVAKNIQYF. The CDR3 nucleotides read TGCGCCAGCAGCTTGGGGGGAGGAGTAGCCAAAAACATTCAGTACTTC.

This clonotype was seen ten or more times. V is TRBV10-3 and J is TRBJ2-7, with D unresolved. This CDR3 has 13 amino acids. Trimming took 2 bases from V and 7 from J, leaving 12 bases between them. Germline loops: CDR1 ENHRY, CDR2 SYGVKD. The CDR3 coding sequence is TGTGCCATCAGTGAGAATATGTCGGCGGAGCAGTACTTC. It translates to CAISENMSAEQYF.

This clonotype was counted at least ten times. The J gene is TRBJ2-3, the V gene TRBV5-1, with 10 bases aligning to TRBD1. The CDR3 totals 14 residues. V trimming: 3 bases; J trimming: 5 bases; junction bases outside the gene matches: 3. CDR1 and CDR2 (germline): SGHRS, YFSETQ. In nucleotides, the CDR3 is TGCGCCAGCAGCTACGGGACAGGGGAAGATACGCAGTATTTT. Translating gives CASSYGTGEDTQYF.

The gene calls are TRBV7-2 and TRBJ2-5, with D maybe TRBD2 (7 bases). V was cut by 10 bases and J by 0 bases, with 12 bases left in between. CDR3 length: 13 residues. Germline V gives CDR1 SGHTA, CDR2 FQGNSA. CDR3 nucleotides: TGTGCCACAGGGGAGGGCTACCAAGAGACCCAGTACTTC. Translation gives CATGEGYQETQYF. Full variable domain (outside the CDR3, taken from reference TRBV7-2 and TRBJ2-5): GAGVSQSPSNKVTEKGKDVELRCDPISGHTALYWYRQSLGQGLEFLIYFQGNSAPDKSGLPSDRFSAERTGGSVSTLTIQRTQQEDSAVYLCATGEGYQETQYFGPGTRLLVL.

This clonotype was seen more than once but under ten times. This chain links TRBV20-1 with TRBJ2-1, with TRBD1 matching 12 bases. Germline-derived CDR1 and CDR2 are DFQATT and SNEGSKA (reference sequence). The length of the CDR3 is 14 residues. V lost 5 bases and J lost 2; bases outside the gene matches: 1. The CDR3 DNA is TGCAGTGCTGGGGACAGGGGGCCCTACAATGAGCAGTTCTTC. Protein product: CSAGDRGPYNEQFF.

This chain connects TRBV11-3 to TRBJ1-1, with D possibly being TRBD1 (6 bases). The V gene lost 5 bases and the J gene lost 1 base, with 14 bases spanning the gap. The CDR3 is 15 amino acids. Germline CDR1 is SGHNT and CDR2 is YENEEA. The CDR3 DNA is TGTGCCAGCAGCCCTGGGGGGCAGTCGAACACTGAAGCTTTCTTT. The encoded protein is CASSPGGQSNTEAFF.

This chain uses TRBV10-1 with TRBJ2-7; D unclear. V was shortened by 1 base and J by 6 bases, with 7 bases between the two germline ends. CDR1 and CDR2 (germline): WNHNN, SYGVQD (reference sequence). CDR3 size: 12 residues. CDR3 DNA: TGCGCCAGCAGTGAGTACGCCGGCGAGCAGTACTTC. Protein: CASSEYAGEQYF.

This clonotype was seen more than once but under ten times. The J gene is TRBJ2-5, the V gene TRBV20-1, with D possibly being TRBD1 (6 bases). The CDR3 extends over 15 amino acids. V was trimmed by 0 bases and J by 5 bases, leaving 16 bases between them. The germline V gene has CDR1 DFQATT and CDR2 SNEGSKA (reference sequence). This CDR3 reads CSARDQGRSGETQYF. CDR3 DNA: TGCAGTGCTAGAGATCAGGGGAGATCGGGCGAGACCCAGTACTTC.

This clonotype appeared many times. The V gene is TRBV14, the J gene TRBJ2-3, with 7 bases that match TRBD2. J gave up 2 bases and V 4 bases, and 6 bases lay outside the gene matches. CDR3 length: 15 amino acids. In germline, CDR1 is SGHDN, CDR2 FVKESK. CDR3 sequence: CASSPLGGITDTQYF. The CDR3 region has the DNA TGTGCCAGCAGCCCTCTCGGGGGGATCACAGATACGCAGTATTTT.

The gene calls are TRBV11-2 and TRBJ2-1; 7 positions agree with TRBD2. The CDR3 consists of 14 residues. Germline V CDR1 and CDR2: SGHAT, FQNNGV. Unmatched junction bases numbered 9, after V lost 4 bases and J lost 9 bases. CDR3: CASSSTTSLGEQFF. The CDR3 DNA follows: TGTGCCAGCAGCTCCACGACTAGCCTGGGTGAGCAGTTCTTC.

CDR3 DNA sequence: TGTGCCACCAGTCAGCCCACAGCGGGAGAGACCCAGTACTTC. It translates to CATSQPTAGETQYF. This chain uses TRBV24-1 with TRBJ2-5; possible D gene TRBD2, 6 bases. Trimming removed 6 bases from V and 4 bases from J, with 14 bases in between. This CDR3 region has 14 residues. Germline loops: CDR1 KGHDR, CDR2 SFDVKD.

This clonotype occurred a few times. The V gene is TRBV6-1, the J gene TRBJ2-4, with 8 bases aligning to TRBD1. Unmatched junction bases numbered 7, after V lost 8 bases and J lost 1 base. This CDR3 contains 15 residues. Germline V gene lookup returns CDR1 MNHNS and CDR2 SASEGT. CDR3 DNA: TGTGCCAGCGGGGCTACAGGGGGTGCCAAAAACATTCAGTACTTC. Translating it yields CASGATGGAKNIQYF.

Many counts were recorded for this clonotype. The rearrangement joins TRBV29-1 to TRBJ1-1; TRBD1 might be the D (5 bases). Trimming stripped 4 bases from V and 2 bases from J, with 11 bases between. This CDR3 has 13 residues. CDR1 and CDR2 from the germline V gene are SQVTM and ANQGSEA. The CDR3 DNA reads TGCAGCGTTGTCCGGACATTCAACACTGAAGCTTTCTTT. Residues: CSVVRTFNTEAFF.

This clonotype was seen ten or more times. This chain connects TRBV5-1 to TRBJ2-7, with 11 bases matching TRBD2. Germline CDR1 reads SGHRS; CDR2 reads YFSETQ. J lost 0 bases, V lost 4 bases, and 3 bases had no gene match. The CDR3 extends over 15 amino acids. The CDR3 DNA reads as TGCGCCAGCAGCGAGACTAGCGGGGCCTCCTACGAGCAGTACTTC. Protein product: CASSETSGASYEQYF.

This clonotype was counted ten times or more. V usage is TRBV5-6 and J usage is TRBJ2-7; TRBD2 might be the D (5 bases). The CDR3 sequence is 14 residues long. CDR1 is SGHDT, CDR2 YYEEEE, per germline. V was pared by 9 bases and J by 6 bases, with 22 bases between. The CDR3 sequence is CATCNRIGRREQYF. The CDR3 DNA sequence: TGTGCCACGTGCAACCGGATAGGGAGACGCGAGCAGTACTTC.

There are a few counts of this clonotype. The chain links TRBV27 to TRBJ2-7; TRBD2 agrees at 9 bases. The CDR3 loop spans 15 amino acids. V shed 6 bases and J 1 base; nucleotides not matched to a gene: 7. Germline CDR1 and CDR2: MNHEY and SMNVEV (reference sequence). The CDR3 DNA reads as TGTGCCAGCAGGGACCCAGCGGGGGGTTCCTACGAGCAGTACTTC. Translated, it gives CASRDPAGGSYEQYF.

The chain is built from TRBV5-1 and TRBJ1-4; 7 bases are shared with TRBD1. Trimming took 3 bases from V and 8 from J; bases not matched to a gene: 4. The CDR3 extends over 13 amino acids. Germline-derived CDR1 and CDR2 are SGHRS and YFSETQ. The CDR3 spells CASSYLDREKLFF. CDR3 nucleotides: TGCGCCAGCAGCTACCTGGACAGGGAAAAACTGTTTTTT. Using reference TRBV5-1 and TRBJ1-4 for the parts outside the CDR3, the full variable domain is KAGVTQTPRYLIKTRGQQVTLSCSPISGHRSVSWYQQTPGQGLQFLFEYFSETQRNKGNFPGRFSGRQFSNSRSEMNVSTLELGDSALYLCASSYLDREKLFFGSGTQLSVL.

The CDR3 protein is CSATYRGEQYF. The CDR3 region has the DNA TGCAGTGCAACCTACAGGGGCGAGCAGTACTTC. The chain couples TRBV20-1 to TRBJ2-7, with 7 bases aligning to TRBD1. Losses at the gene ends were 6 bases for V and 6 bases for J; bases not matched to a gene: 5. Looked up from germline, CDR1 is DFQATT and CDR2 is SNEGSKA (reference sequence). The CDR3 is 11 residues long.

V and J are TRBV7-8 and TRBJ2-7; D remains ambiguous. V was pared by 1 base and J by 4 bases, with 14 bases between. The CDR3 covers 15 residues. Germline V gene data show CDR1 as SGHVS and CDR2 as FQNEAQ. The CDR3 sequence: CASSLDIKGKYEQYF. DNA for the CDR3: TGTGCCAGCAGCTTAGACATCAAGGGAAAGTACGAGCAGTACTTC. Variable domain in full (rest from reference TRBV7-8 and TRBJ2-7): GAGVSQSPRYKVAKRGQDVALRCDPISGHVSLFWYQQALGQGPEFLTYFQNEAQLDKSGLPSDRFFAERPEGSVSTLKIQRTQQEDSAVYLCASSLDIKGKYEQYFGPGTRLTVT.

This clonotype was seen a few times. The J gene is TRBJ2-7, the V gene TRBV5-1, with D uncertain. V was pared by 1 base and J by 3 bases, with 11 bases between. The CDR3 contains 14 residues. CDR1 and CDR2 (germline): SGHRS, YFSETQ. CDR3 coding DNA: TGCGCCAGCAGCTTGACTGGCGCCAACTACGAGCAGTACTTC. It yields the protein CASSLTGANYEQYF.